The 11 T cell receptor beta chains listed next were all sequenced from one sample in a study of Graves' ophthalmopathy and Graves' hyperthyroidism. Investigators amplified TCR beta CDR3 regions from RNA transcripts. The first-round RT-PCR employed HTBI primers together with the Qiagen OneStep RT-PCR kit. A multiplex PCR was then performed as the second round. TCRdb redid the calling of the multiplex PCR reads with MiXCR, one entry per CDR3 protein. The sample records almost 750,000 distinct CDR3 sequences, around 40% being singletons. Sequenced material: peripheral blood. These receptors were collected from an adult man with Graves' ophthalmopathy.

This clonotype was counted only a few times. The chain couples TRBV7-2 to TRBJ1-6; D remains ambiguous. Trimming stripped 1 base from V and 4 bases from J, with 11 bases between. CDR1 and CDR2 from the germline V gene are SGHTA and FQGNSA. This CDR3 region has 16 residues. The chain's CDR3 is CASSLGAGAYNSPLHF. The CDR3, as DNA: TGTGCCAGCAGCTTAGGTGCAGGAGCTTATAATTCACCCCTCCACTTT.

In this sample, this clonotype turned up a few times. The gene calls are TRBV2 and TRBJ2-7, with 10 bases fitting TRBD2. Germline loops: CDR1 SNHLY, CDR2 FYNNEI. V gave up 4 bases and J gave up 1 base; unmatched junction bases: 4. The CDR3 spans 15 residues. The CDR3 reads CASSGPGLASYEQYF. For the CDR3, the DNA is TGTGCCAGCAGTGGGCCGGGACTAGCGTCCTACGAGCAGTACTTC.

Points on this clonotype: Being one base from a much bigger clone, this may be a read error. The CDR3 loop is CSVTDLTGLNTEALF. Written as DNA, the CDR3 is TGCAGCGTTACCGATTTGACAGGCTTGAACACTGAAGCTCTCTTT. This rearrangement joins TRBV29-1 to TRBJ1-1; TRBD1 is a possible D gene (6 bases). Germline CDR1 and CDR2: SQVTM and ANQGSEA. CDR3 size: 15 residues.

This clonotype was detected a few times. V and J are TRBV29-1 and TRBJ2-7, with D perhaps given as TRBD1 or TRBD2 (5 bases each). The CDR3 is 13 amino acids. Germline V lookup: CDR1 SQVTM, CDR2 ANQGSEA. Trimming pared 4 bases from V and 2 bases from J, leaving 12 bases between. CDR3 sequence reads: CSVVVRDPYEQYF. The CDR3 DNA sequence: TGCAGCGTTGTCGTCAGGGACCCCTACGAGCAGTACTTC.

This clonotype was counted only a few times. The J gene is TRBJ1-5, the V gene TRBV5-6; TRBD1 might be the D (5 bases). Germline loops: CDR1 SGHDT, CDR2 YYEEEE. With 0 bases removed from V and 5 bases from J, the gap between germline ends came to 12 bases. The CDR3 totals 15 residues. The CDR3 DNA sequence: TGTGCCAGCAGCTTGGGTCCGGGGGTGGATCAGCCCCAGCATTTT. It codes for CASSLGPGVDQPQHF.

The chain recombines TRBV15 with TRBJ2-5; weak D call: TRBD1 (6 bases). V shed 1 base and J shed 2 bases, with 11 bases lying between them. CDR1 LNHNV and CDR2 YYDKDF come from the germline V gene (reference sequence). The CDR3 spans 15 residues. CDR3: CATSRGTASQETQYF. In DNA, the CDR3 is TGTGCCACCAGCAGAGGGACAGCCTCTCAAGAGACCCAGTACTTC.

CDR3 DNA: TGCGCCAGCAGCCAAGAAGTACGGGAAGGGACAAGGGGCTACACCTTC. Protein sequence: CASSQEVREGTRGYTF. The rearrangement uses TRBV4-3 and TRBJ1-2; a weak D match, TRBD1 (6 bases). Trimming pared 0 bases from V and 8 bases from J, leaving 19 bases between. The germline CDR1 and CDR2 sequences are LGHNA and YSLEER. The CDR3 consists of 16 residues.

This clonotype appeared a few times. The CDR3 loop reads CASTDRGGNEKLFF. DNA for the CDR3: TGCGCCAGCACCGACAGGGGAGGGAATGAAAAACTGTTTTTT. The gene calls are TRBV5-1 and TRBJ1-4; 8 nucleotides match TRBD1. Germline lookup yields CDR1 SGHRS and CDR2 YFSETQ. The CDR3 has 14 residues. Trimming cost V 6 bases and J 5 bases; bases outside gene matches: 6. The variable domain in full, with the rest retrieved from reference TRBV5-1 and TRBJ1-4, is KAGVTQTPRYLIKTRGQQVTLSCSPISGHRSVSWYQQTPGQGLQFLFEYFSETQRNKGNFPGRFSGRQFSNSRSEMNVSTLELGDSALYLCASTDRGGNEKLFFGSGTQLSVL.

This clonotype was recorded at least ten times. This chain connects TRBV19 to TRBJ2-2; D is undetermined. Per germline, CDR1 LNHDA and CDR2 SQIVND (reference sequence). The V and J ends lost 6 bases and 7 bases respectively, with 15 bases between them. This CDR3 spans 14 amino acids. In nucleotides, the CDR3 is TGTGCCAGTAGCATCCCGGGTGAAGTCGGGGAGCTGTTTTTT. Translating gives CASSIPGEVGELFF.

This rearrangement joins TRBV19 to TRBJ1-5; 8 bases fit TRBD1. This CDR3 spans 16 amino acids. J was trimmed by 9 bases and V by 3 bases; bases with no gene match: 13. Germline V gene lookup returns CDR1 LNHDA and CDR2 SQIVND (reference sequence). The DNA of the CDR3 is TGTGCCAGTAGTATCCTTCAGGGGGCGAGAAGTTGGCCCCAGCATTTT. Residues: CASSILQGARSWPQHF.

The rearrangement links TRBV29-1 to TRBJ1-1; TRBD1 matches at 8 bases. V gave up 5 bases and J gave up 5 bases; unmatched junction bases: 7. This CDR3 comprises 13 residues. Germline CDR1 reads SQVTM; CDR2 reads ANQGSEA. The CDR3 is CSVNGQGGTEAFF. For the CDR3, the DNA is TGCAGCGTTAATGGACAGGGCGGAACTGAAGCTTTCTTT.